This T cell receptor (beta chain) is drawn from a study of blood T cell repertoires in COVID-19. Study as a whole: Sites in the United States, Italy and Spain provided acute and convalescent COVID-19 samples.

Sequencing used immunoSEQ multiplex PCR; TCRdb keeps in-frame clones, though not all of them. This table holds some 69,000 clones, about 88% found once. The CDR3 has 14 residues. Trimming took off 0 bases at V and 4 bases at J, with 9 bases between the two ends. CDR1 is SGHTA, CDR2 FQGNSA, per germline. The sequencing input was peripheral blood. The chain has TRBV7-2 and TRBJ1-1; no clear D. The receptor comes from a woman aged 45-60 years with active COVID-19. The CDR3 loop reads CASSLAWAGTEAFF. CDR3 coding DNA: TGTGCCAGCAGCTTAGCATGGGCGGGCACTGAAGCTTTCTTT. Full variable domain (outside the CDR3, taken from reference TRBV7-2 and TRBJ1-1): GAGVSQSPSNKVTEKGKDVELRCDPISGHTALYWYRQSLGQGLEFLIYFQGNSAPDKSGLPSDRFSAERTGGSVSTLTIQRTQQEDSAVYLCASSLAWAGTEAFFGQGTRLTVV.